Sequencing of this T cell receptor beta chain was carried out in a study of T cells after yellow fever vaccination. Overall study context: Fractions containing few cells were prepared with SMART-Seq v4 Ultra Low Input. Study results and caveats: Though it reached lower strength, the secondary response hit its peak faster, day 5 versus 15. Researchers noted that a small share of clonotypes showed up in both CD4 and CD8 compartments. A large majority of primary-vaccination clones showed up again after the booster (about 97% CD4, about 90% CD8).

TCRdb re-called the 5' RACE reads through MiXCR, storing one row per CDR3 protein. The sample contains some 250,000 distinct CDR3 sequences, 6.9% of which appear only once. V lost 1 base and J lost 4, with 10 bases in between. The CDR3 covers 14 residues. From germline, CDR1 is SGHAT and CDR2 FQNNGV. Note on this clonotype: Antigen specificity is unknown.

The TCR was taken from a man younger than 45 who received the YFV17D yellow fever vaccine. The chain links TRBV11-2 to TRBJ2-5; D call uncertain. The specimen was CD4+ T cells sorted from PBMCs, collected 15 days after the yellow fever booster vaccination. The CDR3 loop reads CASSLGYTGETQYF. CDR3 DNA: TGTGCCAGCAGCTTAGGTTACACCGGAGAGACCCAGTACTTC.